Listed below are T cell receptor beta chains from one sample, sequenced in a study of identifying expanded T cells in peripheral blood. Generated by immunoSEQ multiplex PCR, the TCRdb table keeps only in-frame clones and is missing some. The sample contains about 82,000 clones, about 87% of which appear only once. Sample: blood. Every receptor here comes from a person aged 18-69 years in good health. Both conserved end residues are trimmed from each CDR3. Not all rows give a size; the values are once, few, many and, for expanded clones, a class.

V: TRBV7-2; size: NA; CDR3: ASSLAWTEAF
V: TRBV18; size: NA; CDR3: ASSPTGGEKLF
V: TRBV19; size: NA; CDR3: ASSRSGTSNYEQY
V: TRBV6-5; size: NA; CDR3: ASSLDSGAGYEQY
V: TRBV6-6; size: NA; CDR3: ASSYEVAHTEAF
V: TRBV7-9; size: NA; CDR3: ASSLGVGSALYGYT
V: TRBV29-1; size: NA; CDR3: SVPPEGGTEAF
V: TRBV19; size: NA; CDR3: ASNGLNTDTQY
V: TRBV7-6; size: NA; CDR3: ASSPRPALNTEAF
V: TRBV30; size: NA; CDR3: AWSVPPIRANTEAF
V: TRBV11-2; size: NA; CDR3: ASSRDTLYGYT
V: TRBV5-1; size: NA; CDR3: ASSLGRLNTGELF
V: TRBV29-1; size: once; CDR3: SVGKNTGELF
V: TRBV6-5; size: NA; CDR3: ASSYESSGANVLT
V: TRBV30; size: NA; CDR3: AWNIWQWNTEAF
V: TRBV6-1; size: NA; CDR3: ASSPTGNQPQH
V: TRBV30; size: NA; CDR3: AGLTVINEKLF
V: TRBV7-9; size: once; CDR3: ASSPRSGYEIYNEQF
V: TRBV11-2; size: NA; CDR3: ASSLELIEQY
V: TRBV18; size: NA; CDR3: ASSPMSGGDYGYT
V: TRBV7-2; size: NA; CDR3: ASSRLAGVGADTQY
V: TRBV7-2; size: NA; CDR3: ASSLIGGRDNEQF
V: TRBV14; size: NA; CDR3: ASSNRETQY
V: TRBV18; size: NA; CDR3: ASSPPETNQPQH
V: TRBV29-1; size: NA; CDR3: SVVGRGGELF
V: TRBV11-3; size: once; CDR3: ASSGTENTGELF
V: TRBV7-6; size: NA; CDR3: ASSLGSASTNEKLF
V: TRBV7-8; size: NA; CDR3: ASSLAQGMDEKLF
V: TRBV19; size: NA; CDR3: ASSLSGSDNEQY